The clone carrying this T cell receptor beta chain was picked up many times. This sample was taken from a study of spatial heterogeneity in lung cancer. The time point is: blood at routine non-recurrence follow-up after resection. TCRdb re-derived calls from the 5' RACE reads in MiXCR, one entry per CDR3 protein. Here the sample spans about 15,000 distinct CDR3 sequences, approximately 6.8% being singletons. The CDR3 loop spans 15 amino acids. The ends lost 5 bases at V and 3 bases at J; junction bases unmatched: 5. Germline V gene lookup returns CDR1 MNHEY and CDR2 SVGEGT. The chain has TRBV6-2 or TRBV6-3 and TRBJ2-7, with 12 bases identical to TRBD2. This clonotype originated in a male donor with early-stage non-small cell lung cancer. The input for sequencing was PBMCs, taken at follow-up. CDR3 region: CASSTGLAGYYEQYF. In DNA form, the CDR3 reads TGTGCCAGCAGTACTGGACTAGCGGGATACTACGAGCAGTACTTC.